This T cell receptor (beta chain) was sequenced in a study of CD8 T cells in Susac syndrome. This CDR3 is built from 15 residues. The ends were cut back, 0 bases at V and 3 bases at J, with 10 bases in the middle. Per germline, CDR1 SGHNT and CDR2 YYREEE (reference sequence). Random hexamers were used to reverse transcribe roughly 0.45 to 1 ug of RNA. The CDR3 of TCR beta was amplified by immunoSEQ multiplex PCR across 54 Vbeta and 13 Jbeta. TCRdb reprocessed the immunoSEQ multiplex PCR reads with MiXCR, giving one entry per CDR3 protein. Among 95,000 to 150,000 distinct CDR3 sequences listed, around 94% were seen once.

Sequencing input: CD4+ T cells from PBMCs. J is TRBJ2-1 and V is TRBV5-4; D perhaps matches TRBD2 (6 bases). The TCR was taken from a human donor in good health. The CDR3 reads CASSLALADYNEQFF. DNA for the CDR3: TGTGCCAGCAGCTTGGCACTAGCAGACTACAATGAGCAGTTCTTC. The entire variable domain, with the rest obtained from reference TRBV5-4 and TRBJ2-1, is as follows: ETGVTQSPTHLIKTRGQQVTLRCSSQSGHNTVSWYQQALGQGPQFIFQYYREEENGRGNFPPRFSGLQFPNYSSELNVNALELDDSALYLCASSLALADYNEQFFGPGTRLTVL.